This T cell receptor (beta chain) was sequenced in a study of shared clonotypes between healthy human individuals. Study-level points and caveats: Clonotypes shared by all four sorted-subset donors had higher generation probabilities than non-shared clonotypes.

CD45RO-negative cells were positively selected for CCR7, leaving out terminally differentiated effector memory CD45RA+ cells. Every subset's genomic DNA went evenly onto several immunoSEQ plates. The table came from immunoSEQ multiplex PCR; TCRdb's copy has only in-frame clones and leaves some out. Of about 1,900,000 clones in the sample, approximately 94% are singletons; the top ten hold around 1%. A remark on this clone: What it binds is not known.

Source material: naive CD8+ T cells sorted from blood. This sequence originates from a man in his late teens or twenties in good health.

CDR3 loop: CASSSGTGGTDTEAFF. CDR3 sequence (DNA): TGTGCCAGCAGCTCCGGGACAGGGGGAACGGACACTGAAGCTTTCTTT. This chain connects TRBV7-9 to TRBJ1-1; TRBD1 agrees at 11 bases. CDR1 is SEHNR, CDR2 FQNEAQ, per germline (reference sequence). The CDR3 covers 16 residues. The trim removed 4 bases at V and 3 bases at J, leaving 7 bases unmatched. Together with reference TRBV7-9 and TRBJ1-1, the CDR3 gives the full variable domain: DTGVSQNPRHKITKRGQNVTFRCDPISEHNRLYWYRQTLGQGPEFLTYFQNEAQLEKSRLLSDRFSAERPKGSFSTLEIQRTEQGDSAMYLCASSSGTGGTDTEAFFGQGTRLTVV.